Included here is one T cell receptor (beta chain) sequence, with context. Some clones are missing from TCRdb's copy, which holds only in-frame ones; the method was immunoSEQ multiplex PCR. The repertoire holds some 56,000 clones, just over 90% seen once, with 4.2% in the top ten. Per the germline V gene, CDR1 is SGHRS and CDR2 is YFSETQ. The CDR3 has 16 amino acids. Trimming at V came to 1 base and at J to 1 base, leaving 8 bases not matched to a gene. This sample stems from a study of technical replicates of blood from a handful of donors. The chain uses TRBV5-1 and TRBJ2-7; 7 bases are a match to TRBD2. Sequenced input: PBMCs. This TCR was sampled from a human donor in good health. Some clones in this sample may be carry-over from other donors' samples. The CDR3 protein is CASSLSSGLGSYEQYF. Here the CDR3 DNA reads TGCGCCAGCAGCTTGAGTTCCGGACTAGGATCCTACGAGCAGTACTTC.